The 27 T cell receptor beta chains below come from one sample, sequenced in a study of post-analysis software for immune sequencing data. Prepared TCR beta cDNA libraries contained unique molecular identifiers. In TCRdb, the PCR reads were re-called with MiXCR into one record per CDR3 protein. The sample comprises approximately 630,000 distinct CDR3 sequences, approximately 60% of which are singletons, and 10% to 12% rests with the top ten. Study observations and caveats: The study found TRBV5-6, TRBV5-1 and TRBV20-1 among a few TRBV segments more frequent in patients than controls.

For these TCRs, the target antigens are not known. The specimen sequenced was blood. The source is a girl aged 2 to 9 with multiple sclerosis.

The CDR3 DNA reads as TGCAGTGCCCCAATCCGAGAGACCCAGTACTTC. It translates to CSAPIRETQYF. The V gene is TRBV20-1, the J gene TRBJ2-5; D not resolved. The germline gives CDR1 DFQATT, CDR2 SNEGSKA (reference sequence). Trimming cost V 6 bases and J 4 bases, with 9 bases left between them. The CDR3 consists of 11 residues.

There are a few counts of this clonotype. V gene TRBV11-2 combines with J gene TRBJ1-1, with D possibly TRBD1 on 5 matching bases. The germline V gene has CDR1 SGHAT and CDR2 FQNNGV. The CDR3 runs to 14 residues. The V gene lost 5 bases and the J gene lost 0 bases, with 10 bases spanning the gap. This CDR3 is CASSTRTLNTEAFF. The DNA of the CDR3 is TGTGCCAGCAGCACCCGGACACTGAACACTGAAGCTTTCTTT.

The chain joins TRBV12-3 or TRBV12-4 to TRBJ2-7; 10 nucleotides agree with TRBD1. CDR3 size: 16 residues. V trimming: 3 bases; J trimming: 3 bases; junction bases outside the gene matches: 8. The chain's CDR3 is CASSLVTGGRGYEQYF. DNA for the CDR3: TGTGCCAGCAGTTTGGTGACAGGGGGCAGGGGCTACGAGCAGTACTTC.

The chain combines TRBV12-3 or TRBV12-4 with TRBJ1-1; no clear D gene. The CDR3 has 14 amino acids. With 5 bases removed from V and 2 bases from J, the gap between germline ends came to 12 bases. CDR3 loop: CASSKSYPNTEAFF. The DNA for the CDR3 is TGTGCCAGCAGTAAGTCCTACCCCAACACTGAAGCTTTCTTT.

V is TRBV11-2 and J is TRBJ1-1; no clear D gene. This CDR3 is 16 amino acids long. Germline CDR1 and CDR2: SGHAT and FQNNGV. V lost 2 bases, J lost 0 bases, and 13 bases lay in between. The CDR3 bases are TGTGCCAGCAGCTTATATCCATCACAGATGAACACTGAAGCTTTCTTT. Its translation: CASSLYPSQMNTEAFF.

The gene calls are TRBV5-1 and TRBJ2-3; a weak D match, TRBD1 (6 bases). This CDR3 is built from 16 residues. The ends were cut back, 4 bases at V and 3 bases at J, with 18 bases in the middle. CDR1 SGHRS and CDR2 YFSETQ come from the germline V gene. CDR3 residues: CASSALTGIKTDTQYF. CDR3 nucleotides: TGCGCCAGCAGCGCCCTAACAGGGATCAAGACAGATACGCAGTATTTT. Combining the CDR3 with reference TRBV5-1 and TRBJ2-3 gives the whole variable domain KAGVTQTPRYLIKTRGQQVTLSCSPISGHRSVSWYQQTPGQGLQFLFEYFSETQRNKGNFPGRFSGRQFSNSRSEMNVSTLELGDSALYLCASSALTGIKTDTQYFGPGTRLTVL.

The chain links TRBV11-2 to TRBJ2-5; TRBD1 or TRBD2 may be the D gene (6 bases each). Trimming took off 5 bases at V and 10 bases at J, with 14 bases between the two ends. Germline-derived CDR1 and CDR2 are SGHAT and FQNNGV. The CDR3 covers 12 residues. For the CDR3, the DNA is TGTGCCAGCAGCCAAGGGGGGCGAGACCAGTACTTC. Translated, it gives CASSQGGRDQYF.

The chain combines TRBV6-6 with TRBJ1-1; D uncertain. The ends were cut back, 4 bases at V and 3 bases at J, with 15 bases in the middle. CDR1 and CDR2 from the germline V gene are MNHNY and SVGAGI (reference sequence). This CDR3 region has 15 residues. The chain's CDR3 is CASSCFRVWDTEAFF. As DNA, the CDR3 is TGTGCCAGCAGTTGCTTCCGGGTCTGGGACACTGAAGCTTTCTTT.

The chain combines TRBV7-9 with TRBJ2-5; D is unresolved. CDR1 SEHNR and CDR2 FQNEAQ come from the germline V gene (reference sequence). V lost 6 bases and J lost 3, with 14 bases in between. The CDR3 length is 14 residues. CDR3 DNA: TGTGCCAGCAGTTTTCTATTGCGAGAAGAGACCCAGTACTTC. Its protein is CASSFLLREETQYF.

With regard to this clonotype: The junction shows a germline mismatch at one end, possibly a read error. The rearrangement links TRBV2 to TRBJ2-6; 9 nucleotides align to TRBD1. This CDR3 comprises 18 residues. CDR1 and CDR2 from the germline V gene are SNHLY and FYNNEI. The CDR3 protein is CTSSLPTGGYSGANVLTF. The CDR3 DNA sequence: TGTACCAGCAGTCTACCGACAGGGGGATACTCTGGGGCCAACGTCCTGACTTTC.

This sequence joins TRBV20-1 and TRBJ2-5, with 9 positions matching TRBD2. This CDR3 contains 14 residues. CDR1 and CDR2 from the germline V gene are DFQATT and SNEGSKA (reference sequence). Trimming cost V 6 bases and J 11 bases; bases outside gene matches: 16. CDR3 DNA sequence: TGCAGTGCCACCCTAGCGGGACTCTACAATGAGCAGTACTTC. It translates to CSATLAGLYNEQYF.

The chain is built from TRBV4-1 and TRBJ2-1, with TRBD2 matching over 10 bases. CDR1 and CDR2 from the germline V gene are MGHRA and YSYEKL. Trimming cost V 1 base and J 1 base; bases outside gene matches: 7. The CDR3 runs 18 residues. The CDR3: CASSQVSGLATSYNEQFF. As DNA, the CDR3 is TGCGCCAGCAGCCAAGTCTCGGGACTAGCGACTTCCTACAATGAGCAGTTCTTC.

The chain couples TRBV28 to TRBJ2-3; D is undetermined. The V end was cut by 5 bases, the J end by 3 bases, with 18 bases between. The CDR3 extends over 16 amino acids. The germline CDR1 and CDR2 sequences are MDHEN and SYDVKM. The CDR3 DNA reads TGTGCCAGCAGTCCGGGCGGTAGGGCTGGAACAGATACGCAGTATTTT. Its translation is CASSPGGRAGTDTQYF.

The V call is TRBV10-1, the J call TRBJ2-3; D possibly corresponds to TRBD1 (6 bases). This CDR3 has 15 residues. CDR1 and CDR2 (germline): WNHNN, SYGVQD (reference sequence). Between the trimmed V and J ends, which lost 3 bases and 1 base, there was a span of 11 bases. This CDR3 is CASSDRGKGTDTQYF. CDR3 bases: TGCGCCAGCAGTGACAGGGGAAAGGGCACAGATACGCAGTATTTT.

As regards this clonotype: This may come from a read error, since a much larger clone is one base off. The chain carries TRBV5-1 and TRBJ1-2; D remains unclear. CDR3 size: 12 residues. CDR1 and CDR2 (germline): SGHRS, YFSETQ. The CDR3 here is CASSLVNYGFTF. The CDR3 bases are TGCGCCAGCAGCTTGGTGAACTATGGCTTCACCTTC.

CDR3 nucleotides: TGCGCCAGCAGCTTGGACGGTGGAAACACCATATATTTT. Translation: CASSLDGGNTIYF. The J gene is TRBJ1-3, the V gene TRBV5-1; D not certain. The CDR3 has 13 residues. Per germline, CDR1 SGHRS and CDR2 YFSETQ. The V gene lost 0 bases and the J gene lost 3 bases, with 4 bases spanning the gap. The whole variable domain, filled in from reference TRBV5-1 and TRBJ1-3, reads KAGVTQTPRYLIKTRGQQVTLSCSPISGHRSVSWYQQTPGQGLQFLFEYFSETQRNKGNFPGRFSGRQFSNSRSEMNVSTLELGDSALYLCASSLDGGNTIYFGEGSWLTVV.

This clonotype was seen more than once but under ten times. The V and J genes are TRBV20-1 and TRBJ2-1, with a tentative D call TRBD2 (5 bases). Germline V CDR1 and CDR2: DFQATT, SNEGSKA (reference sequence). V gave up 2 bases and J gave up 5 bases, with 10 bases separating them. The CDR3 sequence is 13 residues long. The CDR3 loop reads CSARRGLDNEQFF. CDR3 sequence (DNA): TGCAGTGCTAGAAGAGGACTGGACAATGAGCAGTTCTTC.

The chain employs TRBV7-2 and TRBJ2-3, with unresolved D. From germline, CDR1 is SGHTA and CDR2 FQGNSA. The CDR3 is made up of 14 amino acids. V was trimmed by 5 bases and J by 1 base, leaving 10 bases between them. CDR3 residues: CASSRRVRTDTQYF. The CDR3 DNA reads TGTGCCAGCAGCCGCCGGGTCCGCACAGATACGCAGTATTTT.

CDR3 sequence reads: CASSDPRHPYNEQFF. CDR3 in DNA: TGTGCCAGCAGCGATCCTAGGCACCCCTACAATGAGCAGTTCTTC. V usage is TRBV7-9 and J usage is TRBJ2-1; the D is unclear. Per the germline V gene, CDR1 is SEHNR and CDR2 is FQNEAQ (reference sequence). V was trimmed by 5 bases and J by 2 bases, leaving 13 bases between them. The CDR3 sequence is 15 residues long.

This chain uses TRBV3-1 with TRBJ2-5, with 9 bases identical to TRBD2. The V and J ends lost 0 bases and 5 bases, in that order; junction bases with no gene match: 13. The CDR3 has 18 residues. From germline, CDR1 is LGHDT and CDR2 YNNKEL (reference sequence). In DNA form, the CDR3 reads TGTGCCAGCAGCCAAGATGTCCGGACTAGCGTAGGGGGGGAGACCCAGTACTTC. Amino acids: CASSQDVRTSVGGETQYF.

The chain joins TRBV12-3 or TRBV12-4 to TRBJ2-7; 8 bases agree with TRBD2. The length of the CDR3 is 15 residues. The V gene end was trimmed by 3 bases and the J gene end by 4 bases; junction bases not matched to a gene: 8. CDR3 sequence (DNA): TGTGCCAGCAGTTTTTCCGGGAGGGCCTTTTACGAGCAGTACTTC. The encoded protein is CASSFSGRAFYEQYF.

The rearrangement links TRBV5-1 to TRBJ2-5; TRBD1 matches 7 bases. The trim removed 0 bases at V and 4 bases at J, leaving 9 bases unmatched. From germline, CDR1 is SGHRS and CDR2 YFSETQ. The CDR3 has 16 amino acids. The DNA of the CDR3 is TGCGCCAGCAGCTTGGTCACAGGGGACATCGGAGAGACCCAGTACTTC. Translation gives CASSLVTGDIGETQYF.

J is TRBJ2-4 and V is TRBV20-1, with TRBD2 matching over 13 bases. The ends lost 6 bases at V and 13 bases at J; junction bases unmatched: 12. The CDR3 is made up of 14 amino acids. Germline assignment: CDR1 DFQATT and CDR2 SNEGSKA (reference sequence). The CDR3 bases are TGCAGTGCCATTGGGACTAGCGGGAAAGGAGAGCAGTACTTC. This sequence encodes CSAIGTSGKGEQYF.

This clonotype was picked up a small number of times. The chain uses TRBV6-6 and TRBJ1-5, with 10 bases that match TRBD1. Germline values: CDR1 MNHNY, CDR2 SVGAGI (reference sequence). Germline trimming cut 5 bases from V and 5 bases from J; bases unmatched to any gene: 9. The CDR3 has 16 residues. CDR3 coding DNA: TGTGCCAGCAGTATCCGGGACAGGGGTTCTGATCAGCCCCAGCATTTT. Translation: CASSIRDRGSDQPQHF.

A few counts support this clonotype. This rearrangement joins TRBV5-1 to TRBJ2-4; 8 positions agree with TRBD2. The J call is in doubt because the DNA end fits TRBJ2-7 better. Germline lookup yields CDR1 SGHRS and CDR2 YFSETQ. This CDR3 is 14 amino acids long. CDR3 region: CASSESGRNYEQYF. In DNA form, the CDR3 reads TGCGCCAGCAGCGAGAGCGGGAGAAACTACGAGCAGTACTTC.

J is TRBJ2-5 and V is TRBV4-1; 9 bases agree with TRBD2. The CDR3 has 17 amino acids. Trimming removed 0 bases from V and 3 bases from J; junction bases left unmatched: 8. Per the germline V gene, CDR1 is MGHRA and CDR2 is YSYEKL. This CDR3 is CASSQESLAGGEETQYF. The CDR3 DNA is TGCGCCAGCAGCCAAGAATCTTTGGCGGGAGGGGAAGAGACCCAGTACTTC.

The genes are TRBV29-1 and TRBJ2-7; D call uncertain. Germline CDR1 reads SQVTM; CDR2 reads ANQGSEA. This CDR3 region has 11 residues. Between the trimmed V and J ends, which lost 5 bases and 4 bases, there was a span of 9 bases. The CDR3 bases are TGCAGCGTTAGCCTCGCTTACGAGCAGTACTTC. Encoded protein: CSVSLAYEQYF.